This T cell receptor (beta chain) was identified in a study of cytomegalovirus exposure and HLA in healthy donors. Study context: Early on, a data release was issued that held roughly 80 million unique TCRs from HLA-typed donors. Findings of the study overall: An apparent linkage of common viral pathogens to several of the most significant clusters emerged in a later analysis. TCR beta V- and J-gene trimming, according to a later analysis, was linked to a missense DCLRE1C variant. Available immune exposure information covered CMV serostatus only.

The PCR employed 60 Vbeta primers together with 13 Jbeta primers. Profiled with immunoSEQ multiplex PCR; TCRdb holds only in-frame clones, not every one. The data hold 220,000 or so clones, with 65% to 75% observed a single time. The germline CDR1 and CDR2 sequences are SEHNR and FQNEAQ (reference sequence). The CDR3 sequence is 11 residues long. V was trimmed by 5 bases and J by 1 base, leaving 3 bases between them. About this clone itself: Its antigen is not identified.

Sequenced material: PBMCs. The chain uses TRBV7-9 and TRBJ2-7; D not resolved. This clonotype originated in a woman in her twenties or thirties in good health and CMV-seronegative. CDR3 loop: CASSPSYEQYF. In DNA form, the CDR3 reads TGTGCCAGCAGCCCTTCCTACGAGCAGTACTTC.